A single sample is the source of the 29 T cell receptor beta chains below, sequenced in a study of lymphopenia after photon versus proton radiotherapy. Some clones are missing from TCRdb's copy, which holds only in-frame ones; the method was immunoSEQ multiplex PCR. In the table there are roughly 150,000 clones, about nine tenths of which are singletons. Source: peripheral blood, taken from a patient treated with photon-based radiotherapy. These receptors all come from a man over 45 with gastric cancer.

This chain connects TRBV4-1 to TRBJ2-7; 9 bases agree with TRBD2. This CDR3 contains 15 residues. Trimming cost V 4 bases and J 3 bases; bases outside gene matches: 7. In germline, CDR1 is MGHRA, CDR2 YSYEKL. Here the CDR3 DNA reads TGCGCCAGCAGCCGGGGGACTAGCACCGTCTACGAGCAGTACTTC. Translating gives CASSRGTSTVYEQYF.

V and J are TRBV15 and TRBJ2-7; possible D gene TRBD1, 7 bases. The CDR3 covers 13 residues. Germline V gives CDR1 LNHNV, CDR2 YYDKDF (reference sequence). The V gene lost 3 bases and the J gene lost 6 bases, with 12 bases spanning the gap. The CDR3 region is CATSSYRGGEQYF. CDR3 DNA sequence: TGTGCCACCAGCAGTTACAGGGGAGGCGAGCAGTACTTC.

The chain uses TRBV2 and TRBJ2-1, with a weak D call TRBD2 (5 bases). Trimming took 6 bases from V and 0 from J, leaving 15 bases between them. The CDR3 spans 16 residues. CDR1 and CDR2 (germline): SNHLY, FYNNEI. Here the CDR3 DNA reads TGTGCCAGCAGGACCTCTAAGCGGAACTCCTACAATGAGCAGTTCTTC. Translation: CASRTSKRNSYNEQFF. Variable domain in full (rest from reference TRBV2 and TRBJ2-1): EPEVTQTPSHQVTQMGQEVILRCVPISNHLYFYWYRQILGQKVEFLVSFYNNEISEKSEIFDDQFSVERPDGSNFTLKIRSTKLEDSAMYFCASRTSKRNSYNEQFFGPGTRLTVL.

With respect to this clone: Other DNA sequences in this specimen translate into the identical CDR3. The chain employs TRBV5-6 and TRBJ1-5; D gene uncertain. CDR1 SGHDT and CDR2 YYEEEE come from the germline V gene. This CDR3 is 12 amino acids long. Trimming shortened V by 1 base and J by 7 bases, and 6 bases separated the two germline ends. The chain's CDR3 is CASSLRGQPQHF. The CDR3 nucleotides are TGTGCCAGCAGCTTGAGAGGCCAGCCCCAGCATTTT.

The chain recombines TRBV14 with TRBJ1-2; D call uncertain. The germline gives CDR1 SGHDN, CDR2 FVKESK. The CDR3 consists of 12 residues. V lost 5 bases to trimming and J lost 8 bases, with 12 bases between them. The CDR3 protein is CASSLDLRGYTF. CDR3 DNA: TGTGCCAGCAGCTTGGACCTGCGGGGCTACACCTTC.

This clone has a handful of counts. This rearrangement joins TRBV2 to TRBJ2-7; TRBD1 matches at 12 bases. Germline CDR1 and CDR2: SNHLY and FYNNEI. The junction had 1 base not matched to a gene; V was cut back by 5 bases and J by 2 bases. This CDR3 has 14 amino acids. The CDR3, as DNA: TGTGCCAGCAGTAGGGACAGGGGGCCCTACGAGCAGTACTTC. Translated, it gives CASSRDRGPYEQYF.

CDR3 nucleotides: TGCAGCGTCGGACAGGGACTTGGGAGCAATCAGCCCCAGCATTTT. It codes for CSVGQGLGSNQPQHF. The chain has TRBV29-1 and TRBJ1-5, with 8 bases identical to TRBD1. The V gene end was trimmed by 6 bases and the J gene end by 1 base; junction bases not matched to a gene: 8. In germline, CDR1 is SQVTM, CDR2 ANQGSEA. The CDR3 consists of 15 residues.

This chain joins TRBV30 and TRBJ1-1, with no clear D. The CDR3 loop spans 15 amino acids. V dropped 2 bases and J dropped 2 bases, with 15 bases sitting between them. Germline CDR1 reads GTSNPN; CDR2 reads SVGIG (reference sequence). CDR3: CAWSPRGRVNTEAFF. The CDR3 nucleotides are TGTGCCTGGAGTCCGAGAGGACGGGTAAACACTGAAGCTTTCTTT.

The chain carries TRBV5-5 and TRBJ2-2, with a weak D call TRBD2 (5 bases). CDR1 and CDR2 (germline): SGHKS, YYEKEE (reference sequence). The ends were cut back, 4 bases at V and 5 bases at J, with 18 bases in the middle. The CDR3 is made up of 16 amino acids. The CDR3 DNA reads TGTGCCAGCAGCCTACGGGGTAACAGAGGGACCGGGGAGCTGTTTTTT. As protein: CASSLRGNRGTGELFF.

The chain is built from TRBV19 and TRBJ2-1; 9 bases fit TRBD2. After removal of 7 bases from V and 8 bases from J, the junction contained 12 bases not matched to a gene. In germline, CDR1 is LNHDA, CDR2 SQIVND (reference sequence). The CDR3 is 15 residues long. This chain's CDR3 is CASTPSGDPVYEQFF. The CDR3 DNA follows: TGTGCCAGTACCCCTAGCGGGGACCCTGTCTATGAGCAGTTCTTC. The entire variable domain, with the rest obtained from reference TRBV19 and TRBJ2-1, is as follows: DGGITQSPKYLFRKEGQNVTLSCEQNLNHDAMYWYRQDPGQGLRLIYYSQIVNDFQKGDIAEGYSVSREKKESFPLTVTSAQKNPTAFYLCASTPSGDPVYEQFFGPGTRLTVL.

The V call is TRBV7-2, the J call TRBJ2-7; possible D gene TRBD1, 6 bases. Trimming stripped 4 bases from V and 6 bases from J, with 10 bases between. The CDR3 contains 12 residues. Germline loops: CDR1 SGHTA, CDR2 FQGNSA. The CDR3 bases are TGTGCCAGCAGCTCTTTCAGGGGCGAGCAGTACTTC. Its translation: CASSSFRGEQYF. The entire variable domain, with the rest obtained from reference TRBV7-2 and TRBJ2-7, is as follows: GAGVSQSPSNKVTEKGKDVELRCDPISGHTALYWYRQSLGQGLEFLIYFQGNSAPDKSGLPSDRFSAERTGGSVSTLTIQRTQQEDSAVYLCASSSFRGEQYFGPGTRLTVT.

V and J are TRBV6-5 and TRBJ2-7; 8 bases fit TRBD2. Germline values: CDR1 MNHEY, CDR2 SVGAGI. Germline trimming cut 5 bases from V and 0 bases from J; bases unmatched to any gene: 6. The CDR3 is 15 residues long. The CDR3 bases are TGTGCCAGCAGTAGGTTCCGGGAGGGCTCCTACGAGCAGTACTTC. This codes for CASSRFREGSYEQYF.

This chain links TRBV4-1 with TRBJ2-7; D is undetermined. The germline gives CDR1 MGHRA, CDR2 YSYEKL. Trimming took off 0 bases at V and 3 bases at J, with 15 bases between the two ends. The CDR3 length is 16 residues. The CDR3 nucleotides read TGCGCCAGCAGCCAAGATTCAGGACCACGAATCTACGAGCAGTACTTC. Residues: CASSQDSGPRIYEQYF.

The rearrangement links TRBV28 to TRBJ2-7; 10 nucleotides match TRBD2. The CDR3 length is 15 residues. V lost 5 bases to trimming and J lost 2 bases; unmatched junction nucleotides: 6. Germline values: CDR1 MDHEN, CDR2 SYDVKM. CDR3 sequence reads: CASSAAGLAAYEQYF. As DNA, the CDR3 is TGTGCCAGCAGTGCCGCCGGACTAGCGGCCTACGAGCAGTACTTC.

The chain has TRBV11-2 and TRBJ2-7; no firm D call. Germline loops: CDR1 SGHAT, CDR2 FQNNGV. This CDR3 has 13 amino acids. V gave up 7 bases and J gave up 2 bases, with 12 bases separating them. The DNA for the CDR3 is TGTGCCAGCACATGGAATGGCCCCTACGAGCAGTACTTC. Translating gives CASTWNGPYEQYF.

This clone was counted a few times. This rearrangement joins TRBV4-1 to TRBJ2-1; 10 nucleotides line up with TRBD2. CDR3 length equals 16 residues. Looked up from germline, CDR1 is MGHRA and CDR2 is YSYEKL. Trimming cost V 0 bases and J 4 bases; bases outside gene matches: 3. CDR3 loop: CASSQDQREGYNEQFF. The CDR3 coding sequence is TGCGCCAGCAGCCAAGACCAGCGGGAGGGGTACAATGAGCAGTTCTTC.

In this sample, this clone turned up once. The chain has TRBV11-3 and TRBJ2-2, with TRBD2 matching 7 bases. In germline, CDR1 is SGHNT, CDR2 YENEEA. CDR3 length equals 16 residues. V lost 4 bases and J lost 1; bases outside the gene matches: 6. For the CDR3, the DNA is TGTGCCAGCAGCTCCGGGACTATCATGAACACCGGGGAGCTGTTTTTT. Its translation: CASSSGTIMNTGELFF.

This chain connects TRBV6-1 to TRBJ1-2, with 8 bases matching TRBD1. Germline V gene sequence: CDR1 MNHNS, CDR2 SASEGT. The CDR3 runs to 15 residues. Trimming removed 3 bases from V and 5 bases from J; junction bases left unmatched: 8. This CDR3 reads CASSDARGPWYGYTF. CDR3 coding DNA: TGTGCCAGCAGTGATGCCAGGGGGCCCTGGTATGGCTACACCTTC.

The chain couples TRBV4-1 to TRBJ1-1, with TRBD1 matching 8 bases. This CDR3 spans 18 amino acids. The germline V gene has CDR1 MGHRA and CDR2 YSYEKL. J was trimmed by 4 bases and V by 2 bases; bases with no gene match: 15. The CDR3 region has the DNA TGCGCCAGCAGCCAACGCCCTTTCCGGGACAGGTCGTCCACTGAAGCTTTCTTT. As protein: CASSQRPFRDRSSTEAFF.

This clone was counted between two and nine times. The chain carries TRBV7-9 and TRBJ2-1; tentatively, D is TRBD1 (6 bases). The length of the CDR3 is 15 residues. Between the trimmed V and J ends, which lost 5 bases and 2 bases, there was a span of 13 bases. Germline V gives CDR1 SEHNR, CDR2 FQNEAQ (reference sequence). The CDR3 region has the DNA TGTGCCAGCAGCCCTAGCCAGGGGACCTACAATGAGCAGTTCTTC. This translates into CASSPSQGTYNEQFF. Variable domain in full (rest from reference TRBV7-9 and TRBJ2-1): DTGVSQNPRHKITKRGQNVTFRCDPISEHNRLYWYRQTLGQGPEFLTYFQNEAQLEKSRLLSDRFSAERPKGSFSTLEIQRTEQGDSAMYLCASSPSQGTYNEQFFGPGTRLTVL.

V gene TRBV19 combines with J gene TRBJ2-1, with 9 positions matching TRBD2. The CDR3 extends over 17 amino acids. In germline, CDR1 is LNHDA, CDR2 SQIVND (reference sequence). V was pared by 1 base and J by 4 bases, with 8 bases of the junction left unmatched. CDR3 region: CASSIVLLAGRYNEQFF. For the CDR3, the DNA is TGTGCCAGTAGTATAGTTCTACTAGCGGGTCGGTACAATGAGCAGTTCTTC.

The V gene is TRBV14, the J gene TRBJ1-1; D unclear. Germline V lookup: CDR1 SGHDN, CDR2 FVKESK. The CDR3 is 15 residues long. The V gene lost 4 bases and the J gene lost 0 bases, with 12 bases spanning the gap. The CDR3 DNA follows: TGTGCCAGCAGCCTAAGAAACGGACTGAACACTGAAGCTTTCTTT. This gives the protein CASSLRNGLNTEAFF.

V is TRBV5-1 and J is TRBJ1-5; TRBD1 is a possible D gene (5 bases). V lost 4 bases, J lost 5 bases, and 16 bases lay in between. The germline V gene encodes CDR1 SGHRS and CDR2 YFSETQ. This CDR3 is built from 15 residues. The CDR3 here is CASSPGPLGYQPQHF. Here the CDR3 DNA reads TGCGCCAGCAGCCCGGGACCCCTAGGGTATCAGCCCCAGCATTTT. Based on the CDR3 plus reference TRBV5-1 and TRBJ1-5, the full variable domain is KAGVTQTPRYLIKTRGQQVTLSCSPISGHRSVSWYQQTPGQGLQFLFEYFSETQRNKGNFPGRFSGRQFSNSRSEMNVSTLELGDSALYLCASSPGPLGYQPQHFGDGTRLSIL.

This rearrangement joins TRBV9 to TRBJ2-3, with TRBD2 as a possible D gene (5 bases). V lost 4 bases to trimming and J lost 4 bases, with 7 bases between them. Germline lookup yields CDR1 SGDLS and CDR2 YYNGEE. The CDR3 runs to 12 residues. CDR3 in amino acids: CASSLGADTQYF. Written as DNA, the CDR3 is TGTGCCAGCAGCCTCGGGGCAGATACGCAGTATTTT.

The chain combines TRBV5-1 with TRBJ2-3; D might be TRBD1 (6 bases). Germline lookup yields CDR1 SGHRS and CDR2 YFSETQ. Trimming left V 7 bases short and J 0 bases short, with 12 bases between. The CDR3 totals 14 residues. The CDR3 region has the DNA TGCGCCAGCCAAAGACAGGCGAGCACAGATACGCAGTATTTT. Protein: CASQRQASTDTQYF. Full variable domain (rest looked up from reference TRBV5-1 and TRBJ2-3): KAGVTQTPRYLIKTRGQQVTLSCSPISGHRSVSWYQQTPGQGLQFLFEYFSETQRNKGNFPGRFSGRQFSNSRSEMNVSTLELGDSALYLCASQRQASTDTQYFGPGTRLTVL.

V and J are TRBV7-6 and TRBJ2-1; D gene unclear. V lost 5 bases to trimming and J lost 10 bases, with 21 bases between them. This CDR3 has 15 residues. Germline CDR1 reads SGHVS; CDR2 reads FNYEAQ. The CDR3 nucleotides are TGTGCCAGCAGCCCCGGGCCGGTCCCATATATCGAGCAGTTCTTC. This sequence encodes CASSPGPVPYIEQFF.

The gene calls are TRBV10-3 and TRBJ2-5, with D unclear. From germline, CDR1 is ENHRY and CDR2 SYGVKD. The CDR3 covers 14 residues. V gave up 5 bases and J gave up 2 bases, with 12 bases separating them. The CDR3 reads CAISSQVSQETQYF. In nucleotides, the CDR3 is TGTGCCATCAGTTCCCAGGTTTCACAAGAGACCCAGTACTTC.

The count of this clone is one. The genes are TRBV7-9 and TRBJ1-2, with D hard to call. V dropped 5 bases and J dropped 6 bases, with 25 bases sitting between them. The V gene's germline CDR1 is SEHNR and CDR2 FQNEAQ (reference sequence). This CDR3 region has 17 residues. The chain's CDR3 is CASSPTPPEGNNDGYTF. CDR3 coding DNA: TGTGCCAGCAGCCCCACCCCCCCCGAAGGGAACAACGATGGCTACACCTTC.

The rearrangement joins TRBV6-5 to TRBJ1-1; D unclear. The CDR3 length is 11 residues. V dropped 7 bases and J dropped 3 bases, with 6 bases sitting between them. Germline V CDR1 and CDR2: MNHEY, SVGAGI. CDR3 DNA: TGTGCCAGCACTAGGGACACTGAAGCTTTCTTT. It encodes CASTRDTEAFF.